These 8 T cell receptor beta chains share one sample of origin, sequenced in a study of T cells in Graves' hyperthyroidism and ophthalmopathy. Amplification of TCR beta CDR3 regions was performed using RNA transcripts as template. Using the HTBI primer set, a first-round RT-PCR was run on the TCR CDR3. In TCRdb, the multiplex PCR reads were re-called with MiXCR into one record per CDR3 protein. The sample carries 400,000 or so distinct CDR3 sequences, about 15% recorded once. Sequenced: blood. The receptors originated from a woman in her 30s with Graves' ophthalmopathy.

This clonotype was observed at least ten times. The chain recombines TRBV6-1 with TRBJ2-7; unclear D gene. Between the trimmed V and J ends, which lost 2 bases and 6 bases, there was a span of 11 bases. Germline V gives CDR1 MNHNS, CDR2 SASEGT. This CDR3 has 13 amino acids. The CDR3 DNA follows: TGTGCCAGCAGTGAAAATAGGGAACTCGAGCAGTACTTC. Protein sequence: CASSENRELEQYF.

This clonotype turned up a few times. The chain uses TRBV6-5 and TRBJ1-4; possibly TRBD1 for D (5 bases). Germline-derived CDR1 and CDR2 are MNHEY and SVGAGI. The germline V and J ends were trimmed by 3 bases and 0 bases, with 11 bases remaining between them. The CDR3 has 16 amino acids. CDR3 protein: CASSYLGGATNEKLFF. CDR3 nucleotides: TGTGCCAGCAGTTATCTGGGGGGGGCAACTAATGAAAAACTGTTTTTT.

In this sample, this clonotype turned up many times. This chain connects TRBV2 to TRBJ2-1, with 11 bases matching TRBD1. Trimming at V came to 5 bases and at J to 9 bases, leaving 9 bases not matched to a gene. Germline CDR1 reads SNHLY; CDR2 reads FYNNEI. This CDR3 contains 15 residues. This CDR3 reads CASSNRDRGTGEQFF. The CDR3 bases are TGTGCCAGCAGTAACCGGGACAGGGGGACGGGTGAGCAGTTCTTC.

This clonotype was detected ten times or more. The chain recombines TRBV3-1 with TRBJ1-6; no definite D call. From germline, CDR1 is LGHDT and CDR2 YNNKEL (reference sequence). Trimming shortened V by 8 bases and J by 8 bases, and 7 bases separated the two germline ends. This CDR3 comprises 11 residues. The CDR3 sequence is CASGIDSPLHF. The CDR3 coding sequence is TGTGCCAGCGGCATCGATTCACCCCTCCACTTT.

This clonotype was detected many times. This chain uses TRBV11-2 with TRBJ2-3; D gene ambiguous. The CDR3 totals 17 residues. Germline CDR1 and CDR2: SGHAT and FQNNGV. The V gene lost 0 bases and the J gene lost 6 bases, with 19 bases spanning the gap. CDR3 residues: CASSLDQVEGSWDTQYF. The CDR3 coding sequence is TGTGCCAGCAGCTTAGATCAGGTTGAAGGTTCTTGGGATACGCAGTATTTT.

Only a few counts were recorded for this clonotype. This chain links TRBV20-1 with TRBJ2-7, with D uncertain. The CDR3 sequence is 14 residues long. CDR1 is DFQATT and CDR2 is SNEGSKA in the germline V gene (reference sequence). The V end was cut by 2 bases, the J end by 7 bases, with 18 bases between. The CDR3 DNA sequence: TGCAGTGCTAGATCCGTAGCTAATAGTCGGGAGCAGTACTTC. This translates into CSARSVANSREQYF.

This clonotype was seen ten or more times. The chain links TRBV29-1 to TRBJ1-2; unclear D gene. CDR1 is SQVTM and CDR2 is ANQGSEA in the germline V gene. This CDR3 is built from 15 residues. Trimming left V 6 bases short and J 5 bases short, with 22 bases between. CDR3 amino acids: CSVDPGLIRKYGYTF. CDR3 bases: TGCAGCGTGGACCCCGGACTCATCAGAAAGTATGGCTACACCTTC.

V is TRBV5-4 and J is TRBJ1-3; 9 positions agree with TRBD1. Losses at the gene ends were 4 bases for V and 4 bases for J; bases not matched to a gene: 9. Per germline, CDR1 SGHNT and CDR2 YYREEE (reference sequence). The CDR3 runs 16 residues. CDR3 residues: CASSRTGQGGGNTIYF. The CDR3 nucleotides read TGTGCCAGCAGCCGGACGGGACAGGGAGGCGGAAACACCATATATTTT.